This is a list of T cell receptor beta chains from one sample in a study of shared clonotypes between healthy human individuals. The protocol was immunoSEQ multiplex PCR, while the TCRdb copy is restricted to in-frame clones and leaves out a portion. The sample holds nearly 2 million clones; approximately 94% are singletons and the top ten take more than 0.9%. Sequencing was performed on naive CD8+ T cells sorted from blood. All receptors come from a man in his late teens or twenties in good health. Both conserved end residues are part of each CDR3. Each record gives: CDR3 protein, CDR3 DNA, D gene, V gene, clone size, J gene. D genes are given only for firm matches. For some rows the clone size is stated as once, few or many, or as a class when expanded; others skip it.

CDR3aa: CASSGLAGESSYEQYF
CDR3nt: TGTGCCAGCAGCGGACTAGCGGGGGAGAGCTCCTACGAGCAGTACTTC
d_gene: TRBD2
v_gene: TRBV6-6
abundance: NA
j_gene: TRBJ2-7

CDR3aa: CASSVSAGLAYEQYF
CDR3nt: TGTGCCAGCAGCGTATCGGCGGGACTCGCCTACGAGCAGTACTTC
d_gene: NA
v_gene: TRBV9
abundance: NA
j_gene: TRBJ2-7

CDR3aa: CASSELVGTVSNQPQHF
CDR3nt: TGTGCCAGCAGTGAACTGGTTGGGACAGTAAGCAATCAGCCCCAGCATTTT
d_gene: TRBD1
v_gene: TRBV6-1
abundance: NA
j_gene: TRBJ1-5

CDR3aa: CASSSPGTGNTEAFF
CDR3nt: TGCGCCAGCAGCTCCCCCGGGACAGGGAACACTGAAGCTTTCTTT
d_gene: TRBD1
v_gene: TRBV5-1
abundance: NA
j_gene: TRBJ1-1

CDR3aa: CASTTGDSQFLYGYTF
CDR3nt: TGTGCCAGCACCACTGGGGACAGCCAATTCCTCTATGGCTACACCTTC
d_gene: TRBD1
v_gene: TRBV5-6
abundance: NA
j_gene: TRBJ1-2

CDR3aa: CASSSEGGGQPQHF
CDR3nt: TGTGCCAGCAGCTCAGAGGGGGGAGGACAGCCCCAGCATTTT
d_gene: NA
v_gene: TRBV7-9
abundance: NA
j_gene: TRBJ1-5

CDR3aa: CASSAGQLYEQYF
CDR3nt: TGTGCCAGCAGCGCGGGACAGCTCTACGAGCAGTACTTC
d_gene: NA
v_gene: TRBV7-9
abundance: NA
j_gene: TRBJ2-7

CDR3aa: CASSQAILEGEQYF
CDR3nt: TGTGCCAGCAGCCAAGCCATTTTAGAGGGGGAGCAGTACTTC
d_gene: NA
v_gene: TRBV14
abundance: NA
j_gene: TRBJ2-7

CDR3aa: CASSSTGLNTEAFF
CDR3nt: TGTGCCAGCAGCTCCACAGGGCTTAACACTGAAGCTTTCTTT
d_gene: NA
v_gene: TRBV11-2
abundance: NA
j_gene: TRBJ1-1

CDR3aa: CASSIGMGNQPQHF
CDR3nt: TGTGCCAGCAGTATTGGTATGGGCAATCAGCCCCAGCATTTT
d_gene: NA
v_gene: TRBV27
abundance: once
j_gene: TRBJ1-5

CDR3aa: CASSEWVSSYEQYF
CDR3nt: TGTGCCAGCAGTGAATGGGTGAGCTCCTACGAGCAGTACTTC
d_gene: NA
v_gene: TRBV6-1
abundance: NA
j_gene: TRBJ2-7

CDR3aa: CARSPNFRLPNEKLFF
CDR3nt: TGTGCCAGAAGCCCGAACTTCAGGCTCCCTAATGAAAAACTGTTTTTT
d_gene: NA
v_gene: TRBV5-3
abundance: NA
j_gene: TRBJ1-4

CDR3aa: CASSQEGDRVVDQPQHF
CDR3nt: TGTGCCAGCAGCCAAGAAGGGGACAGGGTAGTAGATCAGCCCCAGCATTTT
d_gene: TRBD1
v_gene: TRBV14
abundance: NA
j_gene: TRBJ1-5

CDR3aa: CASSPHTGLVDEQFF
CDR3nt: TGTGCCAGCAGCCCTCATACAGGGCTGGTCGATGAGCAGTTCTTC
d_gene: NA
v_gene: TRBV11-2
abundance: NA
j_gene: TRBJ2-1

CDR3aa: CASRGMSYEQYF
CDR3nt: TGTGCCAGCAGAGGAATGTCCTACGAGCAGTACTTC
d_gene: NA
v_gene: TRBV5-8
abundance: NA
j_gene: TRBJ2-7

CDR3aa: CASSQGASGGDTQYF
CDR3nt: TGTGCCAGCAGCCAAGGGGCTAGCGGGGGGGATACGCAGTATTTT
d_gene: TRBD2
v_gene: TRBV14
abundance: NA
j_gene: TRBJ2-3

CDR3aa: CASIPGSGTDTQYF
CDR3nt: TGTGCCAGCATCCCGGGGTCTGGCACAGATACGCAGTATTTT
d_gene: NA
v_gene: TRBV6-6
abundance: NA
j_gene: TRBJ2-3